The rows below give T cell receptor beta chains drawn from one sample of a study of blood T cells in healthy people across ages. One entry per CDR3 protein, called by TCRdb with MiXCR from the 5' RACE reads. The sample holds approximately 940,000 distinct CDR3 sequences, 48% seen once. Input material: blood. These TCRs come from a man aged 25 to 45 in good health. CDR3s include the opening cysteine and the closing phenylalanine or tryptophan. Each record gives: V gene, clone size, J gene, D gene, CDR3 DNA, CDR3 protein. D genes are given only for firm matches. A clone size is listed for some rows: how often the clone was seen (once, few, many), or a class if it is expanded.

v_call: TRBV28
clone_size: .
j_call: TRBJ2-2
d_call: TRBD2
cdr3_nt: TGTGCCAGCAGTTTAGTTGTTAGCGGGAGAGGGGAGCTGTTTTTT
cdr3_aa: CASSLVVSGRGELFF

v_call: TRBV7-9
clone_size: few
j_call: TRBJ2-7
d_call: TRBD1
cdr3_nt: TGTGCCAGCAGCTTGTCGGGACAGGTCATCTCCTACGAGCAGTACTTC
cdr3_aa: CASSLSGQVISYEQYF

v_call: TRBV6-5
clone_size: few
j_call: TRBJ2-5
d_call: .
cdr3_nt: TGTGCCAGCGGACTTTCGGGGACCCAGTACTTC
cdr3_aa: CASGLSGTQYF

v_call: TRBV28
clone_size: few
j_call: TRBJ2-7
d_call: .
cdr3_nt: TGTGCCAGCAGTTTCTCTGGGGCTCGCTACGAGCAGTACTTC
cdr3_aa: CASSFSGARYEQYF

v_call: TRBV6-2/TRBV6-3
clone_size: few
j_call: TRBJ1-5
d_call: .
cdr3_nt: TGTGCCAGCAGTTACCTACAGGGCGTAGGCAATCAGCCCCAGCATTTT
cdr3_aa: CASSYLQGVGNQPQHF

v_call: TRBV6-6
clone_size: .
j_call: TRBJ2-1
d_call: .
cdr3_nt: TGTGCCAGCAGCTCAATCCGGGAGAACAATGAGCAGTTCTTC
cdr3_aa: CASSSIRENNEQFF

v_call: TRBV4-3
clone_size: .
j_call: TRBJ2-7
d_call: .
cdr3_nt: TGCGCCAGCAGCCAGGCCTTCGGGACTTCCCCCACTGAGCAGTACTTC
cdr3_aa: CASSQAFGTSPTEQYF

v_call: TRBV4-1
clone_size: few
j_call: TRBJ2-5
d_call: TRBD2
cdr3_nt: TGCGCCAGCAGCCAAGGGCTAGCGGGGGGCTGGGAGACCCAGTACTTC
cdr3_aa: CASSQGLAGGWETQYF

v_call: TRBV20-1
clone_size: .
j_call: TRBJ2-7
d_call: TRBD2
cdr3_nt: TGCAGTGCTAGAGCGGGAGGGGTGAGCTCCTACGAGCAGTACTTC
cdr3_aa: CSARAGGVSSYEQYF

v_call: TRBV29-1
clone_size: .
j_call: TRBJ1-2
d_call: .
cdr3_nt: TGCAGCGCGCGAGAGGCCTATGGCTACACCTTC
cdr3_aa: CSAREAYGYTF

v_call: TRBV6-5
clone_size: .
j_call: TRBJ1-6
d_call: .
cdr3_nt: TGTGCCAGCAGTTACACGTCGGGCCTCCCGGGGAGCTATAATTCACCCCTCCACTTT
cdr3_aa: CASSYTSGLPGSYNSPLHF

v_call: TRBV12-3/TRBV12-4
clone_size: many
j_call: TRBJ1-2
d_call: .
cdr3_nt: TGTGCCAGCAGCGTTGACGGTTGTGGCTACACCTTC
cdr3_aa: CASSVDGCGYTF

v_call: TRBV9
clone_size: .
j_call: TRBJ1-2
d_call: .
cdr3_nt: TGTGCCAGCAGCGCCACAGGGAAGGCTAACTATGGCTACACCTTC
cdr3_aa: CASSATGKANYGYTF

v_call: TRBV4-2
clone_size: .
j_call: TRBJ1-1
d_call: TRBD1
cdr3_nt: TGTGCCAGCAGCCCAGGACAGGGGGCTGGTGGGACTGAAGCTTTCTTT
cdr3_aa: CASSPGQGAGGTEAFF

v_call: TRBV12-3/TRBV12-4
clone_size: .
j_call: TRBJ1-2
d_call: TRBD1
cdr3_nt: TGTGCCAGCAGTATCCCAGCAGGGGGTTATGGCTACACCTTC
cdr3_aa: CASSIPAGGYGYTF

v_call: TRBV12-3/TRBV12-4
clone_size: .
j_call: TRBJ1-2
d_call: TRBD1
cdr3_nt: TGTGCCAGCCATCTAGGGGGACAGGGAAATGGCTACACCTTC
cdr3_aa: CASHLGGQGNGYTF

v_call: TRBV10-3
clone_size: once
j_call: TRBJ2-2
d_call: TRBD1
cdr3_nt: TGTGCCGTCAGACAACCTCCGGGACAGGGTGATCGCACCGGGGAGCTGTTTTTT
cdr3_aa: CAVRQPPGQGDRTGELFF

v_call: TRBV2
clone_size: few
j_call: TRBJ2-3
d_call: TRBD2
cdr3_nt: TGTGCCAGCAGTGAGAAGCGGGGGGCTTCTTGGTATACGCAGTATTTT
cdr3_aa: CASSEKRGASWYTQYF

v_call: TRBV14
clone_size: few
j_call: TRBJ1-1
d_call: TRBD1
cdr3_nt: TGTGCCAGCAGGTTTGGGACAGCGAACACTGAAGCTTTCTTT
cdr3_aa: CASRFGTANTEAFF

v_call: TRBV18
clone_size: few
j_call: TRBJ1-5
d_call: .
cdr3_nt: TGTGCCAGCTCACCACTGCCAGTTAATCAGCCCCAGCATTTT
cdr3_aa: CASSPLPVNQPQHF

v_call: TRBV7-8
clone_size: few
j_call: TRBJ2-5
d_call: .
cdr3_nt: TGTGCCAGCAGCTTAAACCCAACTAGCAGGGCAGAGACCCAGTACTTC
cdr3_aa: CASSLNPTSRAETQYF

v_call: TRBV7-2
clone_size: .
j_call: TRBJ2-1
d_call: .
cdr3_nt: TGTGCCAGCAGCTCCCGGGACATGCAGTTCTTC
cdr3_aa: CASSSRDMQFF

v_call: TRBV30
clone_size: .
j_call: TRBJ1-4
d_call: .
cdr3_nt: TGTGCCTGGAGTAGGACCTACGCGGAACTGTTTTTT
cdr3_aa: CAWSRTYAELFF

v_call: TRBV29-1
clone_size: few
j_call: TRBJ2-5
d_call: TRBD1
cdr3_nt: TGCAGCGTTGAGAGGGACAGGACGGGGGAGACCCAGTACTTC
cdr3_aa: CSVERDRTGETQYF

v_call: TRBV3-1
clone_size: once
j_call: TRBJ2-3
d_call: .
cdr3_nt: TGTGCCAGCAGCCAAGATAAGGGATTTGGTACGCAGTATTTT
cdr3_aa: CASSQDKGFGTQYF

v_call: TRBV3-1
clone_size: .
j_call: TRBJ1-2
d_call: .
cdr3_nt: TGTGCCAGCAGCCAAGAGGTAGAAGGCTACACCTTC
cdr3_aa: CASSQEVEGYTF

v_call: TRBV2
clone_size: .
j_call: TRBJ2-1
d_call: .
cdr3_nt: TGTGCCAGCAGCGCAACCAGCCCCGAAAATTACAATGAGCAGTTCTTC
cdr3_aa: CASSATSPENYNEQFF

v_call: TRBV13
clone_size: medium-sized
j_call: TRBJ2-7
d_call: TRBD1
cdr3_nt: TGTGCCAGCAGCTTCATACTGAGGGACAGCTCGAGCTCCTACGAGCAGTACTTC
cdr3_aa: CASSFILRDSSSSYEQYF

v_call: TRBV6-5
clone_size: .
j_call: TRBJ2-1
d_call: TRBD2
cdr3_nt: TGTACCAGCAGTTACCTCAGCGGGGGCGGAGGGGAGCAGTTCTTC
cdr3_aa: CTSSYLSGGGGEQFF

v_call: TRBV14
clone_size: few
j_call: TRBJ2-7
d_call: .
cdr3_nt: TGTGCCAGCAGCCAACGCCCGGGACGGAGCTCCTACGAGCAGTACTTC
cdr3_aa: CASSQRPGRSSYEQYF

v_call: TRBV5-1
clone_size: .
j_call: TRBJ2-5
d_call: .
cdr3_nt: TGCGCCAGCAGCTCGCAATTCTCAGACAGTTTGTACTTC
cdr3_aa: CASSSQFSDSLYF

v_call: TRBV12-3/TRBV12-4
clone_size: few
j_call: TRBJ1-2
d_call: .
cdr3_nt: TGTGCCAGCAGTTTGCGGAGGCAGGTGCTTGGCCACACCTTC
cdr3_aa: CASSLRRQVLGHTF

v_call: TRBV20-1
clone_size: few
j_call: TRBJ2-7
d_call: TRBD1
cdr3_nt: TGCAGTGCTCCGAAGGGGGCAGGATACTCCTACGAGCAGTACTTC
cdr3_aa: CSAPKGAGYSYEQYF

v_call: TRBV4-2
clone_size: .
j_call: TRBJ2-3
d_call: TRBD2
cdr3_nt: TGTGCCAGCAGCCAAGAAGCGGGGGGGCTTGGAGATACGCAGTATTTT
cdr3_aa: CASSQEAGGLGDTQYF

v_call: TRBV3-1
clone_size: .
j_call: TRBJ2-7
d_call: .
cdr3_nt: TGTGCCAGCAGCCAAATGTCAGCGCAGGGCATCTACGAGCAGTACTTC
cdr3_aa: CASSQMSAQGIYEQYF

v_call: TRBV29-1
clone_size: .
j_call: TRBJ1-2
d_call: .
cdr3_nt: TGCAGCGTGGGGCAGGGCGGCTACACCTTC
cdr3_aa: CSVGQGGYTF

v_call: TRBV7-2
clone_size: few
j_call: TRBJ1-2
d_call: .
cdr3_nt: TGTGCCAGCAGCCGGGGCTCCTATGGCTACACCTTC
cdr3_aa: CASSRGSYGYTF

v_call: TRBV7-3
clone_size: once
j_call: TRBJ1-1
d_call: .
cdr3_nt: TGTGCCAGCAAGGAGGGGAGGAACACTGAAGCTTTCTTT
cdr3_aa: CASKEGRNTEAFF

v_call: TRBV4-2
clone_size: .
j_call: TRBJ2-3
d_call: .
cdr3_nt: TGTGCCAGCAGCCCGATAGGGGCGGCTAGTCGGGATACGCAGTATTTT
cdr3_aa: CASSPIGAASRDTQYF

v_call: TRBV4-2
clone_size: .
j_call: TRBJ2-1
d_call: TRBD2
cdr3_nt: TGTGCCAGCAGCCAAGTAGGCGGGAGGACGGGTAATGAGCAGTTCTTC
cdr3_aa: CASSQVGGRTGNEQFF

v_call: TRBV6-1
clone_size: .
j_call: TRBJ1-4
d_call: .
cdr3_nt: TGTGCCAGCTTATACAGTGCAACTAATGAAAAACTGTTTTTT
cdr3_aa: CASLYSATNEKLFF

v_call: TRBV5-1
clone_size: .
j_call: TRBJ2-5
d_call: .
cdr3_nt: TGCGCCAGCAGCTTGGTGCCAGATAGCCAAGAGGCCCAGTACTTC
cdr3_aa: CASSLVPDSQEAQYF

v_call: TRBV29-1
clone_size: .
j_call: TRBJ2-2
d_call: .
cdr3_nt: TGCAGCGCCGAGGCGGGGAGTTGGACCGGGGAGCTGTTTTTT
cdr3_aa: CSAEAGSWTGELFF

v_call: TRBV29-1
clone_size: .
j_call: TRBJ2-7
d_call: .
cdr3_nt: TGCAGCGCTCAGACCGGGCCCTACGAGCAGTACTTC
cdr3_aa: CSAQTGPYEQYF

v_call: TRBV6-6
clone_size: many
j_call: TRBJ2-3
d_call: .
cdr3_nt: TGTGCCAGCAGCCTTAGGGAAGGTACGCAGTATTTT
cdr3_aa: CASSLREGTQYF

v_call: TRBV5-1
clone_size: .
j_call: TRBJ2-3
d_call: TRBD2
cdr3_nt: TGCGCCAGCAGCCTATCTGGACTAGCGGTAACAGATACGCAGTATTTT
cdr3_aa: CASSLSGLAVTDTQYF